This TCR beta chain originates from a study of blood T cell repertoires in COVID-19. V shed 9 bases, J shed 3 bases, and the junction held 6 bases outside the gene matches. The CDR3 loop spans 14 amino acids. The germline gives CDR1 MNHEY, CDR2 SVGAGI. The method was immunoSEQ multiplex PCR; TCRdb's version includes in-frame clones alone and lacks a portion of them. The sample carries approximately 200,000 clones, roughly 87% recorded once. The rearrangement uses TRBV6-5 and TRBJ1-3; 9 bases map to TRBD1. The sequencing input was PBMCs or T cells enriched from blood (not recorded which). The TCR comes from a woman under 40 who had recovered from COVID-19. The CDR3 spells CASRDRGGGNTIYF. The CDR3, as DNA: TGTGCCAGTAGAGACAGGGGGGGTGGAAACACCATATATTTT.